Listed here is a single T cell receptor beta chain. It has no known antigen specificity. The junction departs from germline at one end; a sequencing error may be responsible. A MiSeq instrument was used for deep resolution sequencing, which targeted depths ranging from 1 in 1 million up to 1 in 200,000 T cells, with coverage averaging 10x for each clonotype. TCR beta libraries were generated with the immunoSEQ hsTCRB Kit. As for how the authors treated the data: The data were analyzed with ImmunoSEQ Analyzer and ImmunoSEQ Data Assistant, and V, D and J gene assignments followed IMGT definitions. Clonality, which ranges from 0 to 1, was calculated as one minus the normalized Shannon entropy of productive rearrangement frequencies. Public clonotype analysis was restricted to overrepresented clonotypes comprising at least 0.05% of each patient's repertoire. About 13 age-matched healthy donor repertoires from immuneACCESS were used as controls for clonality. TCRdb carries this immuneACCESS record with in-frame sequences only. Its versions omit some clonotypes, under half of them owing to an unresolved V gene in the studies checked, with the rest unexplained. That table supplies the V and J calls and clone size; D and trimming were determined from the DNA. This sample comprises hundreds of thousands of clones, 60% to 75% of them detected only once. The ten most abundant clones make up roughly 14% of the sample.

The meaning of the sample's time point label: 24 months on ibrutinib. For TCR beta library preparation, approximately 1.9 micrograms of genomic DNA was extracted from cryopreserved PBMCs. Longitudinal blood samples from CLL patients on ibrutinib monotherapy were analyzed using high-throughput TCR beta sequencing. The patients took part in an open-label, single-center phase 2 trial of ibrutinib monotherapy. Per the germline V gene (reference sequence), SEHNR is the CDR1 and FQNEAQ is the CDR2. The CDR3 measures 14 amino acids from cysteine to phenylalanine. This entry keeps only the CDR3 DNA: 42 bases, framed from base 1. The data originate from a study of cytotoxic CD8 clonotypes in ibrutinib-treated CLL (dated by TCRdb to 2020 to 2023). Context from the whole study: The cohort had 11 relapsed/refractory and 15 treatment-naive patients; 17 to 18 were IGHV unmutated. Response samples were obtained after a median of approximately 12 months of treatment, with a range of about 6 to 40 months. Samples averaged roughly 280,000 productive templates and more than 85,000 productive rearrangements. Longitudinal samples were obtainable from 26 of the 86 participants in the trial. Cryopreserved peripheral blood mononuclear cells were collected at three points: before therapy, at response, and at either sustained remission or disease progression. Every remission and progressive disease sample was obtained while ibrutinib was still being received by the patients. Partial responses were observed in some 24 patients and complete responses in 2; after a median follow-up of about 69 months, remission was maintained in around 14 patients and progression was observed in roughly twelve. The paper as a whole reports these results and caveats: At baseline, clonality was higher than in age-matched healthy donors and showed a strong correlation with circulating CD8+ T-cell counts. Sampling times were not matched between sustained-remission and progressing patients, and lymph node repertoires were not studied. Public clonotypes were rare and either contracted or stayed stable during treatment, and the rise in clonality at ibrutinib response reflected the expansion of private clonotypes. Clonality rose at ibrutinib response, remained stable during sustained remission, and dropped back toward baseline at progression.

The receptor's source is a human donor with chronic lymphocytic leukemia. The sequence links TRBV7-9 to TRBJ1-1; TRBD1 is possibly the D segment (5 matching bases). The sequences come from PBMCs, collected after 24 months of ibrutinib treatment. The nucleotides are TGTGCCAGCAGCTTTATGAAGGGGAACGCTGAAGCTTTCTTT. It encodes CASSFMKGNAEAFF.